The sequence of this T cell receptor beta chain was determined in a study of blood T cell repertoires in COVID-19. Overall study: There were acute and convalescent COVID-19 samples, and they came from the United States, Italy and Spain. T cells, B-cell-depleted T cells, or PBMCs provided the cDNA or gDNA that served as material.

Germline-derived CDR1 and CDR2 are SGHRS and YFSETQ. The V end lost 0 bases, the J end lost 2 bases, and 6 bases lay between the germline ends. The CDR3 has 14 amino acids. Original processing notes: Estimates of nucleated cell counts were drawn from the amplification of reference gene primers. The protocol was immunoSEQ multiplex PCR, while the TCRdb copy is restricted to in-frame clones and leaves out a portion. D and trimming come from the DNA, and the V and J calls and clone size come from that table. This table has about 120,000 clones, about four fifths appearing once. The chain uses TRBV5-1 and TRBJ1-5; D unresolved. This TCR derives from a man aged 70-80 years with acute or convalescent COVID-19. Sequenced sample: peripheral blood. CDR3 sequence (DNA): TGCGCCAGCAGCTTGGACGGTGGCAATCAGCCCCAGCATTTT. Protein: CASSLDGGNQPQHF.